Below are 32 T cell receptor beta chains sequenced from a single sample in a study of CD8+CD57+ T cells in acquired aplastic anemia. Sequencing involved patients with CD8+CD57+ cell expansion previously shown by flow cytometry. Investigators profiled TCR beta VDJ and CDR3 from genomic DNA template. TCRdb reanalysed the reads using MiXCR and keeps one entry per CDR3 protein. Of roughly 500,000 distinct CDR3 sequences listed, around 33% are singletons. Sequencing was carried out using sorted CD4+, CD8+, or CD8+CD57+ T cells (not recorded which) from PBMCs. Receptors originate from a human donor with aplastic anemia.

The chain combines TRBV2 with TRBJ2-3; D perhaps matches TRBD2 (5 bases). This CDR3 region has 13 residues. The germline CDR1 and CDR2 sequences are SNHLY and FYNNEI. The V and J ends lost 6 bases and 10 bases respectively, with 17 bases between them. The CDR3 sequence is CASSCGSEDAQYF. DNA for the CDR3: TGTGCCAGCAGCTGCGGATCGGAGGATGCGCAGTATTTT.

V usage is TRBV20-1 and J usage is TRBJ1-6; the D gene is possibly TRBD1 (6 bases). The CDR3 totals 14 residues. Trimming left V 6 bases short and J 9 bases short, with 18 bases between. CDR1 is DFQATT and CDR2 is SNEGSKA in the germline V gene (reference sequence). The CDR3 DNA reads as TGCAGTGCCCGCACAAGGACAGACAGTTCACCCCTCCACTTT. Its translation: CSARTRTDSSPLHF.

The CDR3 DNA is TGTGCCATCAGTTACAGCCGGGACCTCAACTATGGCTACACCTTC. Protein sequence: CAISYSRDLNYGYTF. The rearrangement links TRBV10-3 to TRBJ1-2, with D perhaps TRBD1 (5 bases). CDR3 length equals 15 residues. Deletions cut 5 bases from V and 2 bases from J, with 15 bases between. CDR1 is ENHRY, CDR2 SYGVKD, per germline.

This clonotype has just a few counts. The V and J genes are TRBV11-1 and TRBJ2-2, with D perhaps TRBD1 or TRBD2 (5 bases each). The CDR3 contains 16 residues. Trimming cost V 7 bases and J 2 bases, with 17 bases left between them. Germline V gene sequence: CDR1 SGHAT, CDR2 FQDESV (reference sequence). CDR3 loop: CASNHGRGPNTGELFF. CDR3 DNA: TGTGCCAGCAACCATGGTCGGGGCCCCAACACCGGGGAGCTGTTTTTT.

The chain links TRBV7-3 to TRBJ1-4, with D unclear. Germline loops: CDR1 SGHTA, CDR2 FQGTGA. Trimming took off 2 bases at V and 8 bases at J, with 6 bases between the two ends. The CDR3 is 12 amino acids. In DNA, the CDR3 is TGTGCCAGCAGCTTAGCGGCGGAAAAACTGTTTTTT. Its protein is CASSLAAEKLFF.

This clonotype was counted at least ten times. V gene TRBV9 combines with J gene TRBJ2-5; TRBD2 might be the D (5 bases). The ends were cut back, 4 bases at V and 7 bases at J, with 17 bases in the middle. This CDR3 is 14 amino acids long. CDR1 and CDR2 from the germline V gene are SGDLS and YYNGEE. The CDR3: CASSPVEVLGTQYF. The CDR3 DNA follows: TGTGCCAGCAGCCCGGTGGAGGTCCTCGGGACCCAGTACTTC.

The rearrangement uses TRBV7-9 and TRBJ1-5; weak D call: TRBD1 (5 bases). The V gene's germline CDR1 is SEHNR and CDR2 FQNEAQ (reference sequence). Trimming took off 5 bases at V and 5 bases at J, with 16 bases between the two ends. The CDR3 runs 15 residues. The CDR3 DNA reads TGTGCCAGCAGCCTGAGGGGCAGGGTAGATCAGCCCCAGCATTTT. Translating it yields CASSLRGRVDQPQHF.

The chain joins TRBV3-1 to TRBJ1-4; no definite D call. This CDR3 has 14 amino acids. The germline CDR1 and CDR2 sequences are LGHDT and YNNKEL (reference sequence). Trimming cost V 0 bases and J 4 bases, with 6 bases left between them. The CDR3 DNA reads as TGTGCCAGCAGCCAAGAACACTTTAATGAAAAACTGTTTTTT. This encodes CASSQEHFNEKLFF.

The V and J genes are TRBV19 and TRBJ2-3, with D maybe TRBD2 (6 bases). CDR1 is LNHDA and CDR2 is SQIVND in the germline V gene (reference sequence). Deletions cut 3 bases from V and 2 bases from J, with 18 bases between. The CDR3 has 17 amino acids. The CDR3 DNA sequence: TGTGCCAGTAGTATTCTGATTTCGGGGGTCTCCACAGATACGCAGTATTTT. This encodes CASSILISGVSTDTQYF.

Concerning this clonotype itself: This CDR3 is missing its conserved last phenylalanine or tryptophan, likely due to a read error. V gene TRBV10-1 combines with J gene TRBJ2-3; 8 bases match TRBD1. CDR1 and CDR2 from the germline V gene are WNHNN and SYGVQD (reference sequence). J lost 1 base, V lost 4 bases, and 13 bases had no gene match. The CDR3 is made up of 18 amino acids. CDR3 sequence: CASSVGAGGLPCTDTQYL. The CDR3 DNA follows: TGCGCCAGCAGTGTCGGGGCAGGGGGCTTGCCGTGCACAGATACGCAGTATTTG.

This clonotype was observed many times. This sequence joins TRBV19 and TRBJ1-1; no definite D call. With 4 bases removed from V and 2 bases from J, the gap between germline ends came to 5 bases. The CDR3 extends over 12 amino acids. Germline CDR1 and CDR2: LNHDA and SQIVND (reference sequence). The CDR3 DNA is TGTGCCAGTAGTACCAGAAACACTGAAGCTTTCTTT. Protein sequence: CASSTRNTEAFF.

This clonotype was recorded many times. The chain links TRBV19 to TRBJ1-5; possible D gene TRBD1, 6 bases. The CDR3 sequence is 17 residues long. V gave up 5 bases and J gave up 1 base, with 18 bases separating them. In germline, CDR1 is LNHDA, CDR2 SQIVND (reference sequence). The CDR3: CASSPLLSDRSNQPQHF. DNA for the CDR3: TGTGCCAGTAGTCCCCTCCTCTCTGACAGGAGCAATCAGCCCCAGCATTTT.

Ten or more counts support this clonotype. This rearrangement joins TRBV19 to TRBJ2-7; D call uncertain. Germline loops: CDR1 LNHDA, CDR2 SQIVND (reference sequence). CDR3 length: 11 amino acids. Trimming shortened V by 5 bases and J by 5 bases, and 7 bases separated the two germline ends. As DNA, the CDR3 is TGTGCCAGTAGTTCGAGCCACGAGCAGTACTTC. It codes for CASSSSHEQYF.

At least ten counts were recorded for this clonotype. The chain joins TRBV15 to TRBJ2-1, with 12 positions matching TRBD2. J lost 0 bases, V lost 5 bases, and 2 bases had no gene match. Germline CDR1 LNHNV, CDR2 YYDKDF (reference sequence). CDR3 length equals 16 residues. The CDR3 DNA reads as TGTGCCACCAGCCGACTAGCGGGGGCCTCCTACAATGAGCAGTTCTTC. Its protein product is CATSRLAGASYNEQFF.

There are many counts of this clonotype. The chain has TRBV7-2 and TRBJ2-7; unclear D gene. With 3 bases removed from V and 0 bases from J, the gap between germline ends came to 12 bases. CDR3 length: 15 residues. CDR1 SGHTA and CDR2 FQGNSA come from the germline V gene. The CDR3 is CASSFSGQSSYEQYF. CDR3 nucleotide sequence: TGTGCCAGCAGCTTCTCAGGCCAATCCTCCTACGAGCAGTACTTC. Together with reference TRBV7-2 and TRBJ2-7, the CDR3 gives the full variable domain: GAGVSQSPSNKVTEKGKDVELRCDPISGHTALYWYRQSLGQGLEFLIYFQGNSAPDKSGLPSDRFSAERTGGSVSTLTIQRTQQEDSAVYLCASSFSGQSSYEQYFGPGTRLTVT.

This clonotype was counted a few times. The rearrangement links TRBV10-3 to TRBJ1-5, with D uncertain. CDR3 length equals 15 residues. Trimming shortened V by 0 bases and J by 0 bases, and 6 bases separated the two germline ends. The germline gives CDR1 ENHRY, CDR2 SYGVKD. The CDR3 bases are TGTGCCATCAGTGAGTCAGTATATAGCAATCAGCCCCAGCATTTT. Its translation is CAISESVYSNQPQHF.

About this clonotype: Relative to the germline gene, one junction end is altered; a read error may explain this. The rearrangement links TRBV10-2 to TRBJ2-3; D is uncertain. Per the germline V gene, CDR1 is WSHSY and CDR2 is SAAADI. This CDR3 has 13 amino acids. The CDR3 reads CVSSYTVPDTQYF. In DNA form, the CDR3 reads TGTGTCAGCAGCTACACGGTTCCGGATACGCAGTATTTT.

This clonotype was seen only once. This rearrangement joins TRBV15 to TRBJ1-2, with a tentative D call TRBD1 (5 bases). The CDR3 has 13 residues. V lost 4 bases and J 3 bases, leaving 9 bases between the germline ends. The V gene's germline CDR1 is LNHNV and CDR2 YYDKDF (reference sequence). The CDR3: CATSTPGDYGYTF. Here the CDR3 DNA reads TGTGCCACCAGCACCCCGGGGGACTATGGCTACACCTTC.

This clonotype was observed many times. This chain joins TRBV29-1 and TRBJ2-5, with 8 positions matching TRBD1. This CDR3 has 12 amino acids. Germline trimming cut 7 bases from V and 3 bases from J; bases unmatched to any gene: 4. CDR1 is SQVTM, CDR2 ANQGSEA, per germline. The CDR3 is CSDQGAEETQYF. The CDR3, as DNA: TGCAGCGACCAGGGGGCTGAAGAGACCCAGTACTTC.

Note on this clonotype: This may be a read error: a much more frequent sequence differs by one nucleotide. The chain has TRBV9 and TRBJ2-3; 8 positions match TRBD1. Germline CDR1 SGDLS, CDR2 YYNGEE. This CDR3 has 14 amino acids. The CDR3 sequence is CASRRTGMKDTQCF. The CDR3 DNA sequence: TGTGCCAGCAGGAGGACAGGGATGAAGGATACGCAGTGTTTT.

The chain is built from TRBV5-4 and TRBJ2-2; the D is unclear. Germline V CDR1 and CDR2: SGHNT, YYREEE (reference sequence). V was clipped by 1 base and J by 1 base, with 11 bases between them. The CDR3 runs 16 residues. In nucleotides, the CDR3 is TGTGCCAGCAGCTTGCTTTCTAAGGGGAACACCGGGGAGCTGTTTTTT. Amino acids: CASSLLSKGNTGELFF.

This clonotype was seen many times. V and J are TRBV19 and TRBJ2-3; D is perhaps TRBD2 (5 bases). The germline gives CDR1 LNHDA, CDR2 SQIVND (reference sequence). CDR3 length: 14 amino acids. V was shortened by 7 bases and J by 7 bases, with 18 bases between the two germline ends. CDR3 sequence: CASNPGEGTYTQYF. CDR3 DNA: TGTGCCAGTAACCCCGGAGAGGGAACTTATACGCAGTATTTT. The entire variable domain, with the rest obtained from reference TRBV19 and TRBJ2-3, is as follows: DGGITQSPKYLFRKEGQNVTLSCEQNLNHDAMYWYRQDPGQGLRLIYYSQIVNDFQKGDIAEGYSVSREKKESFPLTVTSAQKNPTAFYLCASNPGEGTYTQYFGPGTRLTVL.

Regarding this clonotype: It may be a read error: a sequence one base away is much more abundant. The chain joins TRBV10-2 to TRBJ1-2, with 8 bases that match TRBD1. The CDR3 is 15 residues long. The germline gives CDR1 WSHSY, CDR2 SAAADI. DNA of the CDR3: TGTGCCAGCAGCGTAGGAGCGGGACAGGCGACCTACTACACCTTC. Protein: CASSVGAGQATYYTF.

The chain couples TRBV29-1 to TRBJ2-3; unclear D gene. The germline V gene encodes CDR1 SQVTM and CDR2 ANQGSEA. This CDR3 comprises 11 residues. V lost 6 bases, J lost 6 bases, and 10 bases lay in between. CDR3 amino acids: CSVLEWDTQYF. The CDR3, as DNA: TGCAGCGTATTGGAGTGGGATACGCAGTATTTT.

With respect to this clonotype: A junction boundary mismatches the germline segment, possibly from a read error. This chain links TRBV2 with TRBJ1-4; D not certain. Germline assignment: CDR1 SNHLY and CDR2 FYNNEI. The CDR3 is 12 residues long. DNA of the CDR3: TGTGCCAGCAGTGATCCGAATGGAAAACTGTTTTTT. It specifies CASSDPNGKLFF.

This chain links TRBV30 with TRBJ2-1; D is ambiguous. Looked up from germline, CDR1 is GTSNPN and CDR2 is SVGIG (reference sequence). The CDR3 loop spans 12 amino acids. V lost 0 bases, J lost 10 bases, and 10 bases lay in between. This CDR3 is CAWSVVRSEQFF. The CDR3 DNA follows: TGTGCCTGGAGTGTAGTGCGGAGCGAGCAGTTCTTC. Based on the CDR3 plus reference TRBV30 and TRBJ2-1, the full variable domain is SQTIHQWPATLVQPVGSPLSLECTVEGTSNPNLYWYRQAAGRGLQLLFYSVGIGQISSEVPQNLSASRPQDRQFILSSKKLLLSDSGFYLCAWSVVRSEQFFGPGTRLTVL.

The chain links TRBV12-3 or TRBV12-4 to TRBJ2-7; TRBD2 matches 13 bases. The CDR3 length is 15 residues. V was pared by 6 bases and J by 3 bases, with 5 bases of the junction left unmatched. CDR3 bases: TGTGCCAGCAGCCCCGGGACTAGCGGGATCTACGAGCAGTACTTC. This encodes CASSPGTSGIYEQYF.

The gene calls are TRBV7-9 and TRBJ2-1, with TRBD1 as a possible D gene (6 bases). The CDR3 contains 11 residues. Trimming cost V 6 bases and J 12 bases, with 12 bases left between them. Germline-derived CDR1 and CDR2 are SEHNR and FQNEAQ (reference sequence). The CDR3 DNA follows: TGTGCCAGCAGAAGCCCCAGGGGGCAGTTCTTC. Translation gives CASRSPRGQFF.

This clonotype appeared a few times. The chain couples TRBV5-1 to TRBJ2-7; 7 bases are shared with TRBD2. The length of the CDR3 is 13 residues. CDR1 and CDR2 (germline): SGHRS, YFSETQ. Germline trimming cut 2 bases from V and 5 bases from J; bases unmatched to any gene: 4. The DNA for the CDR3 is TGCGCCAGCAGCTTTGGGGGGGAGAACGAGCAGTACTTC. It specifies CASSFGGENEQYF.

V is TRBV6-2 or TRBV6-3 and J is TRBJ1-2; 7 bases agree with TRBD1. Germline CDR1 MNHEY, CDR2 SVGEGT. V gave up 1 base and J gave up 8 bases; unmatched junction bases: 7. This CDR3 contains 14 residues. CDR3 DNA: TGTGCCAGCAGTTACTTTCCCGGGACAGAGGGCTACACCTTC. It yields the protein CASSYFPGTEGYTF.

Worth noting for this clonotype: A junction end diverges from the germline sequence, so it may reflect a read error. The V gene is TRBV3-1, the J gene TRBJ2-7; no clear D. This CDR3 has 11 amino acids. Germline CDR1 LGHDT, CDR2 YNNKEL (reference sequence). As DNA, the CDR3 is TGTGCCAGCAGGGACGTCTACGAGCGGTACTTC. Translating gives CASRDVYERYF.

The chain carries TRBV4-1 and TRBJ1-2, with a possible D match to TRBD1 (5 bases). The germline V gene encodes CDR1 MGHRA and CDR2 YSYEKL. CDR3 length equals 16 residues. Trimming left V 1 base short and J 2 bases short, with 14 bases between. CDR3 coding DNA: TGCGCCAGCAGCCAAGGAGTCAGGGAACCGAACTATGGCTACACCTTC. This sequence encodes CASSQGVREPNYGYTF.